What follows are 18 T cell receptor beta chains derived from one specimen sequenced in a study of Ad26.COV2.S vaccination and SARS-CoV-2 variants. Clones were read by immunoSEQ multiplex PCR, and TCRdb kept only the in-frame ones, dropping some. The repertoire holds roughly 300,000 clones, roughly 89% seen once, with 5% in the top ten. Treatment described: about 20 received Ad26.COV2.S at low or high dose, single or two shots; about 5 received placebo; per-sample allocation not given. Material that was analyzed had been drawn on day 63 after the first vaccine or placebo injection. The source was peripheral blood, collected in a trial of Ad26.COV2.S vaccine versus placebo. The source is a person between 18 and 60 years old who received the Ad26.COV2.S COVID-19 vaccine or a placebo.

The chain couples TRBV7-9 to TRBJ1-1; no clear D gene. Germline V gives CDR1 SEHNR, CDR2 FQNEAQ (reference sequence). The CDR3 is 15 amino acids. The V end was cut by 3 bases, the J end by 2 bases, with 13 bases between. CDR3 in DNA: TGTGCCAGCAGCTTGAATCTCGGAGCAAACACTGAAGCTTTCTTT. Its protein is CASSLNLGANTEAFF.

V gene TRBV7-2 combines with J gene TRBJ1-2, with a tentative D call TRBD1 (6 bases). Germline CDR1 reads SGHTA; CDR2 reads FQGNSA. This CDR3 contains 14 residues. Trimming left V 3 bases short and J 4 bases short, with 12 bases between. In DNA form, the CDR3 reads TGTGCCAGCAGCTTCCGACAGGACTTCTATGGCTACACCTTC. Translated: CASSFRQDFYGYTF.

The chain recombines TRBV6-5 with TRBJ2-3; 7 bases are shared with TRBD2. The CDR3 runs to 13 residues. Germline assignment: CDR1 MNHEY and CDR2 SVGAGI. V lost 6 bases to trimming and J lost 3 bases; unmatched junction nucleotides: 3. CDR3 loop: CASRTGGTDTQYF. In nucleotides, the CDR3 is TGTGCCAGCAGGACGGGAGGAACAGATACGCAGTATTTT.

This chain links TRBV21-1 with TRBJ1-1; TRBD1 reflects the table's D call only, with no check against the DNA. TRBV21-1 is tagged as a pseudogene. There are 15 residues in the CDR3. The CDR3 here is CASSSPTGPNTEAFF. CDR3 nucleotides: TGTGCCAGCAGCTCCCCGACAGGCCCGAACACTGAAGCTTTCTTT.

This clone was counted a single time. This chain connects TRBV3-1 (or the pseudogene TRBV3-2) to TRBJ1-2; a possible D gene is TRBD1 (6 bases). Trimming cost V 2 bases and J 2 bases, with 9 bases left between them. This CDR3 region has 14 residues. Germline V CDR1 and CDR2: LGHDT, YNNKEL (reference sequence). The CDR3 sequence: CASSQLRGNYGYTF. The CDR3 DNA is TGTGCCAGCAGCCAATTGAGGGGGAACTATGGCTACACCTTC.

The chain carries TRBV15 and TRBJ2-1; TRBD2 aligns across 10 bases. After removal of 3 bases from V and 9 bases from J, the junction contained 8 bases not matched to a gene. Germline lookup yields CDR1 LNHNV and CDR2 YYDKDF (reference sequence). This CDR3 comprises 15 residues. This CDR3 reads CATSSQTSGLIEQFF. CDR3 sequence (DNA): TGTGCCACCAGCAGCCAGACTAGCGGGCTTATTGAGCAGTTCTTC.

The chain couples TRBV7-9 to TRBJ2-7; the D gene is possibly TRBD1 (7 bases). The CDR3 length is 14 residues. V lost 5 bases and J lost 0, with 11 bases in between. Germline CDR1 reads SEHNR; CDR2 reads FQNEAQ (reference sequence). The CDR3 loop reads CASSGGTVSYEQYF. The CDR3 DNA is TGTGCCAGCAGCGGAGGGACAGTCTCCTACGAGCAGTACTTC.

The genes are TRBV4-1 and TRBJ1-5, with D hard to call. CDR3 length equals 13 residues. V dropped 0 bases and J dropped 9 bases, with 9 bases sitting between them. The germline V gene has CDR1 MGHRA and CDR2 YSYEKL. The CDR3 reads CASSQDRSRPQHF. DNA for the CDR3: TGCGCCAGCAGCCAAGACAGGTCCAGGCCCCAGCATTTT.

The chain recombines TRBV19 with TRBJ2-1; D may correspond to TRBD1 or TRBD2 (5 bases each). This CDR3 region has 13 residues. The V gene lost 8 bases and the J gene lost 10 bases, with 18 bases spanning the gap. Germline V CDR1 and CDR2: LNHDA, SQIVND (reference sequence). The CDR3 protein is CASGGQGRREQFF. As DNA, the CDR3 is TGTGCCAGTGGAGGTCAGGGACGGAGAGAGCAGTTCTTC.

The genes are TRBV7-9 and TRBJ2-1; TRBD2 aligns across 15 bases. From germline, CDR1 is SEHNR and CDR2 FQNEAQ (reference sequence). J lost 6 bases, V lost 5 bases, and 5 bases had no gene match. The CDR3 is 16 amino acids. The CDR3: CASSRTSGGAGNEQFF. Here the CDR3 DNA reads TGTGCCAGCAGCAGGACTAGCGGGGGGGCAGGCAATGAGCAGTTCTTC.

This chain joins TRBV7-9 and TRBJ2-3; 8 bases fit TRBD1. Germline V gene sequence: CDR1 SEHNR, CDR2 FQNEAQ (reference sequence). J gave up 2 bases and V 5 bases, and 6 bases lay outside the gene matches. The CDR3 is 15 amino acids. The CDR3 nucleotides read TGTGCCAGCAGCGGACAGGGTGGGTTCACAGATACGCAGTATTTT. Protein: CASSGQGGFTDTQYF.

As DNA, the CDR3 is TGTGCCAGCAGCGTAGGAGACTCCTACAATGAGCAGTTCTTC. It encodes CASSVGDSYNEQFF. The chain has TRBV9 and TRBJ2-1; D gene ambiguous. V lost 0 bases, J lost 0 bases, and 4 bases lay in between. The germline CDR1 and CDR2 sequences are SGDLS and YYNGEE. The CDR3 is 14 residues long.

The count of this clone is one. The rearrangement joins TRBV5-5 to TRBJ2-7; D remains ambiguous. Germline values: CDR1 SGHKS, CDR2 YYEKEE (reference sequence). This CDR3 is 12 amino acids long. V lost 2 bases, J lost 4 bases, and 7 bases lay in between. CDR3 coding DNA: TGTGCCAGCAGCTTTACAGCGTACGAGCAGTACTTC. Residues: CASSFTAYEQYF.

In this sample, this clone turned up once. The chain links TRBV11-1 to TRBJ2-5; the match to TRBD2 covers 9 bases. The CDR3 consists of 15 residues. CDR1 SGHAT and CDR2 FQDESV come from the germline V gene (reference sequence). Trimming cost V 1 base and J 5 bases; bases outside gene matches: 5. The CDR3 spells CASSLGGLAGETQYF. CDR3 nucleotides: TGTGCCAGCAGCTTAGGAGGTCTAGCGGGGGAGACCCAGTACTTC.

This chain uses TRBV28 with TRBJ1-4; D call uncertain. This CDR3 spans 13 amino acids. Trimming removed 5 bases from V and 8 bases from J, with 12 bases in between. Germline CDR1 and CDR2: MDHEN and SYDVKM. CDR3 in amino acids: CASSADSWEKLFF. Here the CDR3 DNA reads TGTGCCAGCAGTGCCGATTCATGGGAAAAACTGTTTTTT.

The chain carries TRBV9 and TRBJ1-1; no definite D call. CDR1 and CDR2 from the germline V gene are SGDLS and YYNGEE. This CDR3 spans 13 amino acids. Trimming stripped 0 bases from V and 3 bases from J, with 6 bases between. The CDR3 coding sequence is TGTGCCAGCAGCGTAGGGAAGCACACTGAAGCTTTCTTT. This sequence encodes CASSVGKHTEAFF.

The chain combines TRBV10-1 with TRBJ2-1; 9 bases line up with TRBD1. This CDR3 spans 15 amino acids. The germline V gene has CDR1 WNHNN and CDR2 SYGVQD (reference sequence). V was pared by 0 bases and J by 7 bases, with 4 bases of the junction left unmatched. CDR3 nucleotide sequence: TGCGCCAGCAGTGAGTCCGGGACAGGGAGAAATGAGCAGTTCTTC. Translated: CASSESGTGRNEQFF.

This clone was found once. This sequence joins TRBV25-1 and TRBJ2-2, with no clear D. Germline values: CDR1 MGHDK, CDR2 SYGVNS. V lost 1 base and J 4 bases, leaving 7 bases between the germline ends. The CDR3 sequence is 14 residues long. CDR3 bases: TGTGCCAGCAGTGAATTTCAGGTCACCGGGGAGCTGTTTTTT. Its protein product is CASSEFQVTGELFF. The entire variable domain, with the rest obtained from reference TRBV25-1 and TRBJ2-2, is as follows: EADIYQTPRYLVIGTGKKITLECSQTMGHDKMYWYQQDPGMELHLIHYSYGVNSTEKGDLSSESTVSRIRTEHFPLTLESARPSHTSQYLCASSEFQVTGELFFGEGSRLTVL.